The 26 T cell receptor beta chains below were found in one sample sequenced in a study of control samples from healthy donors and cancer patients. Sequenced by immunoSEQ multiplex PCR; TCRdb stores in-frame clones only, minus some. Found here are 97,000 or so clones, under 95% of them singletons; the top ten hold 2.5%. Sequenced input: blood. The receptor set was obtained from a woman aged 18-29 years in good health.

CDR3 sequence (DNA): TGTGCCAGCAGCTTACTAGGAGTCACTGAAGCTTTCTTT. Its protein is CASSLLGVTEAFF. The V gene is TRBV7-9, the J gene TRBJ1-1; D call uncertain. The CDR3 totals 13 residues. Trimming removed 2 bases from V and 4 bases from J, with 8 bases in between. Germline loops: CDR1 SEHNR, CDR2 FQNEAQ (reference sequence).

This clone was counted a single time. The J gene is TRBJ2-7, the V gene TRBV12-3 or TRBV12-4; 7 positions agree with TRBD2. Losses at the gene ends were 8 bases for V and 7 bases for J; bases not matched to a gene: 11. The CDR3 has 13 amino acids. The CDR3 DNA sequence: TGTGCCAGCGCGTGGGACCCGGGGGGAGAGCAGTACTTC. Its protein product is CASAWDPGGEQYF.

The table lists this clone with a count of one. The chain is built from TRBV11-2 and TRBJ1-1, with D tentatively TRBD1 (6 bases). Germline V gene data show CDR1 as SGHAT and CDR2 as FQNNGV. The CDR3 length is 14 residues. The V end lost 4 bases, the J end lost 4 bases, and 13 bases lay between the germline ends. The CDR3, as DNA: TGTGCCAGCAGCTCCGGGACATTTTCCACTGAAGCTTTCTTT. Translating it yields CASSSGTFSTEAFF.

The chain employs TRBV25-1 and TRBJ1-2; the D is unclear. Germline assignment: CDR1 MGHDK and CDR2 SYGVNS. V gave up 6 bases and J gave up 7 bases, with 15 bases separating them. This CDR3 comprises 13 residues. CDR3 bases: TGTGCCAGCAGCCAAGTTTTCCCAGGTGGCTACACCTTC. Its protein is CASSQVFPGGYTF.

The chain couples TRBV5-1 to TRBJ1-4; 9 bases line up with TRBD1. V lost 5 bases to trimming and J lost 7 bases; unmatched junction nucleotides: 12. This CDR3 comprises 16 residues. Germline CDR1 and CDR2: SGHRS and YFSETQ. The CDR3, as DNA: TGCGCCAGCAGTCCGATATCACAGGGGGCTTCTGAAAAACTGTTTTTT. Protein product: CASSPISQGASEKLFF.

Here the CDR3 reads CATSDGTANEQFF. The CDR3, as DNA: TGTGCCACCAGTGATGGGACAGCTAATGAGCAGTTCTTC. The V gene is TRBV24-1, the J gene TRBJ2-1; 7 bases are a match to TRBD1. This CDR3 is 13 amino acids long. Germline V gene data show CDR1 as KGHDR and CDR2 as SFDVKD. With 3 bases clipped from V and 7 bases from J, the junction kept 2 bases outside the gene matches.

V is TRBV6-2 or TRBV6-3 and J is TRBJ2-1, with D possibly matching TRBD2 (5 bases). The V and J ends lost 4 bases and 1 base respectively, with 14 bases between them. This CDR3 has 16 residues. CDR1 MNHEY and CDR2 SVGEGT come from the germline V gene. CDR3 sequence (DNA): TGTGCCAGCAGTTCCCACACGGGGAATTCCTACAATGAGCAGTTCTTC. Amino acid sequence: CASSSHTGNSYNEQFF.

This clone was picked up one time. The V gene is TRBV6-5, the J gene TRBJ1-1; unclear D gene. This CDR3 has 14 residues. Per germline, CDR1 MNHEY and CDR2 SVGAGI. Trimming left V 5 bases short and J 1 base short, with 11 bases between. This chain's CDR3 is CASSPRRSNTEAFF. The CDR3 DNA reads TGTGCCAGCAGTCCACGACGGTCGAACACTGAAGCTTTCTTT.

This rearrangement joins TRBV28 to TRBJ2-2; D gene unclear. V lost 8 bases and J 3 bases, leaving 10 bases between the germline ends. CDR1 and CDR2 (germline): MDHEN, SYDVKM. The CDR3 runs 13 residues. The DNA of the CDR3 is TGTGCCAGCTTTCGTCCAGACACCGGGGAGCTGTTTTTT. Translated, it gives CASFRPDTGELFF.

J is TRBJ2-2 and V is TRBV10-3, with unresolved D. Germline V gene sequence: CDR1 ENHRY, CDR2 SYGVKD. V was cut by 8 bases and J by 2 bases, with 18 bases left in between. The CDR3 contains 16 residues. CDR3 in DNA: TGTGCCATCCTGAGTTGGAGATACCTAAACACCGGGGAGCTGTTTTTT. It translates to CAILSWRYLNTGELFF.

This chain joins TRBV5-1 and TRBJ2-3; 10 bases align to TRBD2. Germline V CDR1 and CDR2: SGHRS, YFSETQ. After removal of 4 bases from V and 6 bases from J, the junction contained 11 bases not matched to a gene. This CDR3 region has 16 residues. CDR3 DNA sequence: TGCGCCAGCAGCGTCACCGGGACTAGCGTACCGGATACGCAGTATTTT. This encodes CASSVTGTSVPDTQYF.

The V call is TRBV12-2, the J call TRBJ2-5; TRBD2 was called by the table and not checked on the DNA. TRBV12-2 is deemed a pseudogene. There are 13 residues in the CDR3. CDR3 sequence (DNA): TGTGCAAGTCGCTTCCCCTTACAAGAGACCCAGTACTTC. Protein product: CASRFPLQETQYF.

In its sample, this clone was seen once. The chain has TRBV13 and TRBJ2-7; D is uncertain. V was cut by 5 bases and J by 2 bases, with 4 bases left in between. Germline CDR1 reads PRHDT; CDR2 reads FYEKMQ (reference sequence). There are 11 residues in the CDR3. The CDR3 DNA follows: TGTGCCAGCAGCCTAACCTACGAGCAGTACTTC. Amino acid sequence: CASSLTYEQYF. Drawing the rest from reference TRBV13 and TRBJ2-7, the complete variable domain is AAGVIQSPRHLIKEKRETATLKCYPIPRHDTVYWYQQGPGQDPQFLISFYEKMQSDKGSIPDRFSAQQFSDYHSELNMSSLELGDSALYFCASSLTYEQYFGPGTRLTVT.

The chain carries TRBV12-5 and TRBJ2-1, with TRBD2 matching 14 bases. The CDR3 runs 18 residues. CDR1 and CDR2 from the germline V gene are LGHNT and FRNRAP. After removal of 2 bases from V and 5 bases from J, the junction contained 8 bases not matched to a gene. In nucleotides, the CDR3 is TGTGCTAGTGGTTTGAACGGACTAGCGGGAGGAAGTGACAATGAGCAGTTCTTC. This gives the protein CASGLNGLAGGSDNEQFF.

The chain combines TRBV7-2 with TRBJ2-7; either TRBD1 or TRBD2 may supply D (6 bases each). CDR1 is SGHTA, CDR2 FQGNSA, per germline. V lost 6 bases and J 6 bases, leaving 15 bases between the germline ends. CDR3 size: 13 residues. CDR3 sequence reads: CASRKSSGAEQYF. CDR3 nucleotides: TGTGCCAGCAGAAAAAGCTCGGGGGCCGAGCAGTACTTC.

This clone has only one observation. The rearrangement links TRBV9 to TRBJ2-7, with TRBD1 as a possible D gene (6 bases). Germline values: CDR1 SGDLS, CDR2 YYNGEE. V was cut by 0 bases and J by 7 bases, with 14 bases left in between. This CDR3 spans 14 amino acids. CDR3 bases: TGTGCCAGCAGCGTAGACCTTCAGGGGCCGGAGCAGTACTTC. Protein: CASSVDLQGPEQYF.

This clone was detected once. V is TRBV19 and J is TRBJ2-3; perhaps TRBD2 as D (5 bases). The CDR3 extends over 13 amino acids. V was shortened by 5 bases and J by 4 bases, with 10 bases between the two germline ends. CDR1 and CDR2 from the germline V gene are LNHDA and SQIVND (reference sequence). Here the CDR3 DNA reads TGTGCCAGTAGTTTGCTTAGCGCAGATACGCAGTATTTT. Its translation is CASSLLSADTQYF.

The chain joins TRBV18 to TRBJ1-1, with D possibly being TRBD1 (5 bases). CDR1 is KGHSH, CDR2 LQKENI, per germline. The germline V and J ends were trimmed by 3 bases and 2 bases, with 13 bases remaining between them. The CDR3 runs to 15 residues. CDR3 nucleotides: TGTGCCAGCTCACCTCTCGGGGCCGTTAACACTGAAGCTTTCTTT. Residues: CASSPLGAVNTEAFF. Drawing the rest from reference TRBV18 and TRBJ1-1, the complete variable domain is NAGVMQNPRHLVRRRGQEARLRCSPMKGHSHVYWYRQLPEEGLKFMVYLQKENIIDESGMPKERFSAEFPKEGPSILRIQQVVRGDSAAYFCASSPLGAVNTEAFFGQGTRLTVV.

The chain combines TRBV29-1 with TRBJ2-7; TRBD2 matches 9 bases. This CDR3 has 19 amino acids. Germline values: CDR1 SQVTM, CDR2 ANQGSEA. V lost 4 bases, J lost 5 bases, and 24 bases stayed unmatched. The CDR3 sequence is CSVGRLGTSQGGRVNEQYF. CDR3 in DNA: TGCAGCGTTGGCCGACTAGGGACCTCACAGGGCGGGAGGGTGAACGAGCAGTACTTC.

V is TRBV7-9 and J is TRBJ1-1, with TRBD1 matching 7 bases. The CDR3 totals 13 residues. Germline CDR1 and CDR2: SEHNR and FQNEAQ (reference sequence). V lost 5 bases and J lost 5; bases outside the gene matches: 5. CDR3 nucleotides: TGTGCCAGCAGCCTTAGACAGGGAACTGAAGCTTTCTTT. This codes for CASSLRQGTEAFF. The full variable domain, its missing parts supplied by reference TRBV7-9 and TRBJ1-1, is DTGVSQNPRHKITKRGQNVTFRCDPISEHNRLYWYRQTLGQGPEFLTYFQNEAQLEKSRLLSDRFSAERPKGSFSTLEIQRTEQGDSAMYLCASSLRQGTEAFFGQGTRLTVV.

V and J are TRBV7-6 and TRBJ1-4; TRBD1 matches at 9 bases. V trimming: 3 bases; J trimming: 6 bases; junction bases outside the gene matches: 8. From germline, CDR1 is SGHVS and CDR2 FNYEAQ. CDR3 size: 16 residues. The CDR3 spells CASSLENRDRDEKLFF. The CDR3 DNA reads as TGTGCCAGCAGCTTGGAAAACCGGGACAGGGATGAAAAACTGTTTTTT.

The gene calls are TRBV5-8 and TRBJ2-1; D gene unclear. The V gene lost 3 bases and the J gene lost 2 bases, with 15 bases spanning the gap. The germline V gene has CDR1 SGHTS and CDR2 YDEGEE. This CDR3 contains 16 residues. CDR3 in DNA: TGTGCCAGCAGCTCCTCTTGGCCAGGCCCCTACAATGAGCAGTTCTTC. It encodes CASSSSWPGPYNEQFF.

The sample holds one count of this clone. The CDR3 protein is CAARAEGNTEAFF. The CDR3 DNA reads TGTGCCGCAAGGGCGGAAGGGAACACTGAAGCTTTCTTT. This chain links TRBV10-3 with TRBJ1-1; D is unclear. Trimming took off 11 bases at V and 1 base at J, with 14 bases between the two ends. Germline CDR1 and CDR2: ENHRY and SYGVKD. This CDR3 has 13 residues.

For the CDR3, the DNA is TGTGCCAGCAGCAAGGACAATCAGCCCCAGCATTTT. The encoded protein is CASSKDNQPQHF. V usage is TRBV28 and J usage is TRBJ1-5; D unresolved. V lost 6 bases, J lost 3 bases, and 6 bases lay in between. The germline V gene encodes CDR1 MDHEN and CDR2 SYDVKM. The CDR3 sequence is 12 residues long.

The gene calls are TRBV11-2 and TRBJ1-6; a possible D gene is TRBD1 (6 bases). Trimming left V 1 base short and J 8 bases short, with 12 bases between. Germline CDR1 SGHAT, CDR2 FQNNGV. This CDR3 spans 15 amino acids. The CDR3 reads CASSLVRGQDSPLHF. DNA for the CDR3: TGTGCCAGCAGCTTAGTCCGGGGGCAGGATTCACCCCTCCACTTT.

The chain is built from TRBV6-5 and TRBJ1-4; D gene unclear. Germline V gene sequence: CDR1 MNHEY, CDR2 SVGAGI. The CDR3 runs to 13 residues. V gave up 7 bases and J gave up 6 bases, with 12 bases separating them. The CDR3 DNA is TGTGCCAGCATAGGAAGGCGGTATGAAAAACTGTTTTTT. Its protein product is CASIGRRYEKLFF.